This is a list of T cell receptor beta chains from one sample in a study of shared clonotypes between healthy human individuals. Using immunoSEQ multiplex PCR, the repertoire was profiled, and TCRdb retains in-frame clones only, with some absent. The sample shows around 1,000,000 clones, 60% to 80% of them seen only once. Sequencing used memory CD4+ T cells from PBMCs. The receptor set was obtained from a man in his late teens or twenties in good health. Some clones in this sample may be carry-over from other donors' samples. Each CDR3 is given with its conserved first and last residue. The order of the fields is V gene, D gene, clone size, J gene, CDR3 DNA, CDR3 protein. The D gene is left open where the match is weak. Expanded clones get a size class; other rows say once, few or many, or leave the size out.

TRBV9	.	.	TRBJ1-3	TGTGCCAGCAGCGTAGGTGGCAGAAGCTCTGGAAACACCATATATTTT	CASSVGGRSSGNTIYF
TRBV7-9	.	.	TRBJ2-7	TGTGCCAGCAGCTTAGCGGGGGGTTACGAGCAGTACTTC	CASSLAGGYEQYF
TRBV5-6	.	.	TRBJ2-1	TGTGCCAGCAGCCCGGAGCCCCAGAGGCCCGAGCAGTTCTTC	CASSPEPQRPEQFF
TRBV9	.	.	TRBJ1-1	TGTGCCAGCAGCGTAGGTACAGGCAACACTGAAGCTTTCTTT	CASSVGTGNTEAFF
TRBV5-1	.	.	TRBJ2-1	TGCGCCAGCAGCTTTGTGGCTTCGCGGGGCTACAATGAGCAGTTCTTC	CASSFVASRGYNEQFF
TRBV5-7	TRBD1	.	TRBJ2-7	TGTGCCAGCAGTTTGACAGGGGCCCAGGACGAGCAGTACTTC	CASSLTGAQDEQYF
TRBV28	TRBD1	.	TRBJ2-3	TGTGCCAGCACCATCTCCAGGGGGATTAGCACAGATACGCAGTATTTT	CASTISRGISTDTQYF
TRBV15	.	.	TRBJ2-1	TGTGCCACCAGCAGAGTCTTGGCGTCTCGGGAGCAGTTCTTC	CATSRVLASREQFF
TRBV11-2	.	few	TRBJ1-5	TGTGCCAGCAGCCAAGACACCGGATACAATCAGCCCCAGCATTTT	CASSQDTGYNQPQHF
TRBV5-6	.	.	TRBJ2-5	TGTGCCAGCAGCTTGTGGGGGAGTAGGGTGGAGACCCAGTACTTC	CASSLWGSRVETQYF
TRBV27	TRBD2	.	TRBJ2-5	TGTGCCAGCAGTAAGGGACTAGCGGGAGTTGGAGAGACCCAGTACTTC	CASSKGLAGVGETQYF
TRBV16	.	.	TRBJ1-1	TGTGCCAGCAGCAGGCAGCCGTACACTGAAGCTTTCTTT	CASSRQPYTEAFF
TRBV6-1	TRBD1	.	TRBJ2-2	TGTGCCAGCAGTGAAACAGGGGGGAGCTCCGGGGAGCTGTTTTTT	CASSETGGSSGELFF
TRBV12-5	.	.	TRBJ2-7	TGTGCTAGTGGTTTGGTACCCCGAGGGGCCTACGAGCAGTACTTC	CASGLVPRGAYEQYF
TRBV21-1	.	.	TRBJ2-2	TGTGCCGGGACTGCTGACGGGTGGACCGGGGAGCTGTTTTTT	CAGTADGWTGELFF
TRBV12-5	.	.	TRBJ1-4	TGTGCTAGTGGTTTGAAATGTTGGCAGACAGTAACTAATGAAAAACTGTTTTTT	CASGLKCWQTVTNEKLFF
TRBV9	.	once	TRBJ1-2	TGTGCCAGCAGCGTAGGTGAATCGGGGTACGGCGGCTACACCTTC	CASSVGESGYGGYTF
TRBV28	TRBD2	.	TRBJ2-7	TGTGCCAGCAGTACTACTAGCGGGAGGGCCCTCACCGAGCAGTACTTC	CASSTTSGRALTEQYF
TRBV5-1	.	.	TRBJ2-2	TGCGCCAGCAGCATTACAGGGAACACCGGGGAGCTGTTTTTT	CASSITGNTGELFF
TRBV4-3	.	.	TRBJ2-1	TGCGCCAGCAGTGGGGCGAGAACGGGTGAGCAGTTCTTC	CASSGARTGEQFF
TRBV5-1	TRBD2	.	TRBJ2-7	TGCGCCAGCAGCCCTTGGGAGACTAGCGGGACGAGCTCCTACGAGCAGTACTTC	CASSPWETSGTSSYEQYF
TRBV27	.	.	TRBJ2-3	TGTGCCAGCAGTCCTACACGGGATACGCAGTATTTT	CASSPTRDTQYF
TRBV18	TRBD1	.	TRBJ1-2	TGTGCCAGCTCACCCGGGACAGGGGTCTGGGGCTACACCTTC	CASSPGTGVWGYTF
TRBV29-1	.	.	TRBJ2-3	TGCAGCGGGCGGTCGGCTAGCTTCACAGATACGCAGTATTTT	CSGRSASFTDTQYF
TRBV7-2	.	once	TRBJ2-1	TGTGCCAGCAGCCTGAGTAGCGGAGCTTACAATGAGCAGTTCTTC	CASSLSSGAYNEQFF
TRBV5-1	TRBD1	many	TRBJ1-2	TGCGCCAGCAGCTTGTCGGGGACAGGGGCTTGGGGCTACACCTTC	CASSLSGTGAWGYTF
TRBV11-3	TRBD2	.	TRBJ2-1	TGTGCCAGCAGCTTGGGACTAGCGGGAGGCTATGAGCAGTTCTTC	CASSLGLAGGYEQFF
TRBV29-1	TRBD1	.	TRBJ1-2	TGCAGCGCGGGACAGGGTGGAGGCTACACCTTC	CSAGQGGGYTF
TRBV10-2	.	.	TRBJ1-5	TGCGCCAGCAGTGAATCCCGGGCAGATCAGCCCCAGCATTTT	CASSESRADQPQHF
TRBV2	.	.	TRBJ2-2	TGTGCCAGCCACGGCGGGATGAACACCGGGGAGCTGTTTTTT	CASHGGMNTGELFF
TRBV11-2	.	.	TRBJ2-7	TGTGCCAGCAGCCCCCCCGGACGCTCCTACGAGCAGTACTTC	CASSPPGRSYEQYF
TRBV2	.	.	TRBJ2-1	TGTGCCAGCAGTCTCGGACAAGTTCCGTTCTTC	CASSLGQVPFF
TRBV23-1	.	.	TRBJ2-7	TGCGCCAGCAGTCTTGGTCCGGAGCGGAGGAACTACGAGCAGTACTTC	CASSLGPERRNYEQYF
TRBV7-9	TRBD1	.	TRBJ1-2	TGTGCCAGCAGCTTATCCGTCGTGACAGGGGCCGCTCGAGGCTACACCTTC	CASSLSVVTGAARGYTF
TRBV19	TRBD2	.	TRBJ2-2	TGTGCCAGTAGTGTACTAGCGGGAGGTCAAACCGGGGAGCTGTTTTTT	CASSVLAGGQTGELFF
TRBV6-6	.	.	TRBJ1-2	TGTGCCAGCAGTCGGCCCGAGTCTAATGGCTACACCTTC	CASSRPESNGYTF
TRBV7-3	.	few	TRBJ2-2	TGTGCCAGCAGCCTAGTAAGGAACGGGGAGCTGTTTTTT	CASSLVRNGELFF
TRBV11-2	TRBD2	.	TRBJ2-1	TGTGCCAGCAGCTCGCGGTTTCTAGCGGCTGAGCAGTTCTTC	CASSSRFLAAEQFF
TRBV5-1	TRBD1	.	TRBJ1-1	TGCGCCAGCCGACCCGGGACAGCCCTTGACGGGGCTTTCTTT	CASRPGTALDGAFF
TRBV29-1	.	.	TRBJ1-1	TGCAGCGTTGCGGGACCGACGAACACTGAAGCTTTCTTT	CSVAGPTNTEAFF
TRBV9	TRBD2	.	TRBJ2-1	TGTGCCAGCAGCGTAGGGTTTAGCGGGAGTGCCACCCTCAATGAGCAGTTCTTC	CASSVGFSGSATLNEQFF
TRBV4-1	.	.	TRBJ2-1	TGCGCCAGCAGCCAGCTCTGGGGGGGCGGCGATAATGAGCAGTTCTTC	CASSQLWGGGDNEQFF